These T cell receptor beta chains were read from a single sample in a study of control samples from healthy donors and cancer patients. TCRdb keeps only in-frame clones here, not all; method: immunoSEQ multiplex PCR. The table lists around 80,000 clones, roughly 90% of them singletons. The material sequenced was blood. These receptors were collected from a woman in her 50s in good health. Each CDR3 is given with its conserved first and last residue. A D gene is named only where the DNA matches it firmly. Expanded clones are given a class, and other clones once, few, many or no size at all.

length: 16
size: .
V: TRBV24-1
J: TRBJ2-2
D: TRBD1
DNA: TGTGCCACCAGTGATCCAAGGACAGGGGGCCACGGGGAGCTGTTTTTT
CDR3: CATSDPRTGGHGELFF

length: 15
size: .
V: TRBV11-3
J: TRBJ2-2
D: TRBD2
DNA: TGTGCCAGCAGCTTAGATCCTAGCGGGGACGGGGAGCTGTTTTTT
CDR3: CASSLDPSGDGELFF

length: 13
size: .
V: TRBV18
J: TRBJ2-7
D: .
DNA: TGTGCCAGCTCAACTACAGGGACCTACGAGCAGTACTTC
CDR3: CASSTTGTYEQYF

length: 13
size: .
V: TRBV2
J: TRBJ2-3
D: .
DNA: TGTGCCAGCAGTGAGTACTACACAGATACGCAGTATTTT
CDR3: CASSEYYTDTQYF

length: 15
size: once
V: TRBV6-6
J: TRBJ1-6
D: .
DNA: TGTGCCAGCAGTCTCGTCGGAACGGGAGATTCACCCCTCCACTTT
CDR3: CASSLVGTGDSPLHF

length: 14
size: .
V: TRBV7-9
J: TRBJ2-3
D: .
DNA: TGTGCCAGCAGCTCCGGGACCTACACAGATACGCAGTATTTT
CDR3: CASSSGTYTDTQYF

length: 18
size: .
V: TRBV3-1/TRBV3-2
J: TRBJ2-2
D: TRBD2
DNA: TGTGCCAGCAGTCCCTCGACTAGCGGGGGGCGTGGCACCGGGGAGCTGTTTTTT
CDR3: CASSPSTSGGRGTGELFF

length: 17
size: .
V: TRBV24-1
J: TRBJ1-2
D: .
DNA: TGTGCCACCAGTGAATCCCGGGACGTATCCTCTAACTATGGCTACACCTTC
CDR3: CATSESRDVSSNYGYTF

length: 14
size: .
V: TRBV11-2
J: TRBJ1-1
D: .
DNA: TGTGCCAGCAGCTTAGATGGCAGGGATGCTGAAGCTTTCTTT
CDR3: CASSLDGRDAEAFF

length: 14
size: once
V: TRBV3-1/TRBV3-2
J: TRBJ2-2
D: .
DNA: TGTGCCAGCAGCCATAATCCATACACCGGGGAGCTGTTTTTT
CDR3: CASSHNPYTGELFF

length: 15
size: .
V: TRBV5-6
J: TRBJ1-5
D: TRBD1
DNA: TGTGCCAGCAGCCGGGGACAGGGGAAGGTACAGCCCCAGCATTTT
CDR3: CASSRGQGKVQPQHF

length: 14
size: .
V: TRBV5-4
J: TRBJ1-1
D: .
DNA: TGTGCCAGCAGCTTACCGGGACGCAACACTGAAGCTTTCTTT
CDR3: CASSLPGRNTEAFF

length: 11
size: .
V: TRBV20-1
J: TRBJ1-1
D: .
DNA: TGCAGTGCGAGAAGGAACACTGAAGCTTTCTTT
CDR3: CSARRNTEAFF